A single T cell receptor beta chain is shown here with its context. Its antigen is unknown. A read error is possible here, since a much larger clone lies one base away. This specimen comes from a study of shared clonotypes between healthy human individuals. V trimming: 6 bases; J trimming: 4 bases; junction bases outside the gene matches: 3. The germline V gene has CDR1 MNHNY and CDR2 SVGAGI (reference sequence). The CDR3 runs 14 residues. CD45RO negativity and positive selection for CCR7 defined naive CD8 cells, a population that excluded terminally differentiated effector memory CD45RA+ cells. Only Caucasian adults living in Nashville, Tennessee made up the donor group. Study observations and caveats: Among several donors, roughly 5% of naive CD4 clonotypes were found in common. The sampled material consisted only of blood, and tissue repertoires are likely to differ.

In the original analysis: With immunoSEQ giving junction-only sequences and no quality scores, filtering differed. Measured with immunoSEQ multiplex PCR; TCRdb has only the in-frame clones, and not every one. D and trimming come from the DNA, and the V and J calls and clone size come from that table. This sample yields about 2.1 million clones, of which under 95% are seen a single time; 1.7% belongs to the top ten. This TCR was sampled from a man aged 18 to 30 in good health. Some clones in this sample may be carry-over from other donors' samples. The sample was naive CD8+ T cells from PBMCs. The V call is TRBV6-6, the J call TRBJ2-7; 13 nucleotides line up with TRBD2. CDR3 in DNA: TGTGCCAGCAGCCGACTAGCGGGAGGTTACGAGCAGTACTTC. Protein: CASSRLAGGYEQYF.